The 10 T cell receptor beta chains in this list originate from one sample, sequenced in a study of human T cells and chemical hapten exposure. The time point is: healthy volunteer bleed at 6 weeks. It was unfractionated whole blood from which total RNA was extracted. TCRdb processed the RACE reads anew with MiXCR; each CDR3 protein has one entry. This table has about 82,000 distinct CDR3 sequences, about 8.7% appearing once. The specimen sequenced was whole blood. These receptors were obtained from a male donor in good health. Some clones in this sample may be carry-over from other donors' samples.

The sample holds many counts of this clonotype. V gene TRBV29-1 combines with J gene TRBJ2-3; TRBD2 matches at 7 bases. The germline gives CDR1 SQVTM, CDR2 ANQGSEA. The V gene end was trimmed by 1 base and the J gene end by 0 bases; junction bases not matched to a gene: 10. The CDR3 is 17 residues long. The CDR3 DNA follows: TGCAGCGTTGAAGGGCTCGGGACTACACCCAGCACAGATACGCAGTATTTT. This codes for CSVEGLGTTPSTDTQYF.

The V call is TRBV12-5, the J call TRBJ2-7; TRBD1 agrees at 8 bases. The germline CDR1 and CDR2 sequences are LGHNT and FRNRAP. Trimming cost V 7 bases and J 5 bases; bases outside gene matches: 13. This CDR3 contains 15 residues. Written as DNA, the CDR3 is TGTGCTAGTGTCCGGCCTTTGGACAGGGTTGACGAGCAGTACTTC. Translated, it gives CASVRPLDRVDEQYF. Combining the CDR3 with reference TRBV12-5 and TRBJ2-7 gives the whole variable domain DARVTQTPRHKVTEMGQEVTMRCQPILGHNTVFWYRQTMMQGLELLAYFRNRAPLDDSGMPKDRFSAEMPDATLATLKIQPSEPRDSAVYFCASVRPLDRVDEQYFGPGTRLTVT.

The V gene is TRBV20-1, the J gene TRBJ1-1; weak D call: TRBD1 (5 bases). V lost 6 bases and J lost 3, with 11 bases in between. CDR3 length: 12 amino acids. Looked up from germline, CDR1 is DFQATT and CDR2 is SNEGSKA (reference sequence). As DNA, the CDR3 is TGCAGTGCCAGACAGACGGACACTGAAGCTTTCTTT. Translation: CSARQTDTEAFF.

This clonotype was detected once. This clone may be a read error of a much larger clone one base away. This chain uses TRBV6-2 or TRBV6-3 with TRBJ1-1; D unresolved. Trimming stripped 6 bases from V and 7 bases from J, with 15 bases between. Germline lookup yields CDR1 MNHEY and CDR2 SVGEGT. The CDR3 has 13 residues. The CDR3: CASSPGEVIEAFF. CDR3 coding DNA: TGTGCCAGCAGCCCAGGTGAGGTCATTGAAGCTTTCTTT.

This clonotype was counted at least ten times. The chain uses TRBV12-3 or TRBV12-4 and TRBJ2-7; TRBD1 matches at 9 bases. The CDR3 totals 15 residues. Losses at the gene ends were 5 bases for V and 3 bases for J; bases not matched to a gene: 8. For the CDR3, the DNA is TGTGCCAGCAGTCCCCGAGAGGGACAGGGCTACGAGCAGTACTTC. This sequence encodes CASSPREGQGYEQYF.

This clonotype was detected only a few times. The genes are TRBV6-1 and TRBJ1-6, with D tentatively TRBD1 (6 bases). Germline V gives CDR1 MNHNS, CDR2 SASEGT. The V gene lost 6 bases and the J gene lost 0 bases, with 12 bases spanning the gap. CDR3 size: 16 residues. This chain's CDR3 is CASRTHRDSYNSPLHF. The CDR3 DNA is TGTGCCAGCAGAACCCACAGGGACTCCTATAATTCACCCCTCCACTTT.

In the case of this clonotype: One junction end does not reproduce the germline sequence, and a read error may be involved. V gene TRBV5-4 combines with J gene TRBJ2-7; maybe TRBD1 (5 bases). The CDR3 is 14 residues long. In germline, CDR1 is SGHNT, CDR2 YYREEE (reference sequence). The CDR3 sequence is CDSSLGQGAYEQYF. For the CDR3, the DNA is TGTGACAGCAGCTTGGGTCAGGGCGCCTACGAGCAGTACTTC.

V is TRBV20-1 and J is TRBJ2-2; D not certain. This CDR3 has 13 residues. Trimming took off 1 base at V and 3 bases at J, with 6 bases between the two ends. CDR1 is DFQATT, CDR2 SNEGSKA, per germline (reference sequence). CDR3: CSARVVYTGELFF. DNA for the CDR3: TGCAGTGCTAGAGTCGTCTACACCGGGGAGCTGTTTTTT.

CDR3 DNA sequence: TGTGCCAGCAGCCCACTCTCCGGGACAGGGAGAACTATGGGAGGCTACACCTTC. Its translation: CASSPLSGTGRTMGGYTF. The V call is TRBV14, the J call TRBJ1-2; 9 nucleotides match TRBD1. The CDR3 length is 18 residues. The V gene's germline CDR1 is SGHDN and CDR2 FVKESK. The J segment lost 8 bases and the V segment lost 4 bases, leaving 20 bases of the junction unmatched.

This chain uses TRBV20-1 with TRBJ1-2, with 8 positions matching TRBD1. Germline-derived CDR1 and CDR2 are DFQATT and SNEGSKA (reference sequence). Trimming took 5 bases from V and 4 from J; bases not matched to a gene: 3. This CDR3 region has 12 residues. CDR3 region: CSADRGGYGYTF. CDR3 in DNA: TGCAGTGCTGACAGGGGAGGCTATGGCTACACCTTC.